Given below is one T cell receptor beta chain in context. Its antigen remains unidentified. The data were produced by immunoSEQ multiplex PCR, yet TCRdb's version contains in-frame clones alone and is incomplete. This sample carries some 70,000 clones, roughly 93% of them seen once, and the ten largest clones take 0.6% to 0.8%. Trimming took 1 base from V and 8 from J, leaving 20 bases between them. Per germline, CDR1 LGHDT and CDR2 YNNKEL (reference sequence). This CDR3 spans 16 amino acids. PRAID featured prominent immunodeficiency. The data derive from a study of stem cell transplantation in POMP-related autoinflammatory disease. The wider study: Through one year post-transplant, neutrophils and platelets were 100% of graft donor origin. Study-level points and caveats: A trend toward lower repertoire diversity and greater clonality appeared in every analyzed T-cell subset of PRAID patients. Unique TRB V-J gene pairings were limited in number in patients with PRAID.

The chain combines TRBV3-1 (or the pseudogene TRBV3-2) with TRBJ1-2; D is unclear. Sequenced material: CD4+ T cells from PBMCs, taken after stem cell transplantation. This TCR was sampled from a human patient with POMP-related autoinflammation and immune dysregulation (PRAID). The graft donor may have given rise to some T cells. DNA for the CDR3: TGTGCCAGCAGCCAAGGGAAGGACGCCCCCCTCCAAGGCTACACCTTC. Translation gives CASSQGKDAPLQGYTF.